This T cell receptor beta chain was sequenced in a study of blood T cell repertoires in COVID-19. The data were produced by immunoSEQ multiplex PCR, yet TCRdb's version contains in-frame clones alone and is incomplete. The sample gives fewer than 80,000 clones, 70% to 90% of which show up once; 6.5% to 8.5% is in the top ten. This CDR3 is 16 amino acids long. The junction had 6 bases not matched to a gene; V was cut back by 6 bases and J by 4 bases. Germline V lookup: CDR1 SNHLY, CDR2 FYNNEI. Sequenced sample: peripheral blood. This TCR was recovered from a man aged 25-40 years with acute or convalescent COVID-19. The V gene is TRBV2, the J gene TRBJ1-6; 10 bases are a match to TRBD1. This chain's CDR3 is CASSRQGAEYNSPLHF. The CDR3 region has the DNA TGTGCCAGCAGCAGACAGGGGGCAGAGTATAATTCACCCCTCCACTTT. Full variable domain (remainder filled in from reference TRBV2 and TRBJ1-6): EPEVTQTPSHQVTQMGQEVILRCVPISNHLYFYWYRQILGQKVEFLVSFYNNEISEKSEIFDDQFSVERPDGSNFTLKIRSTKLEDSAMYFCASSRQGAEYNSPLHFGNGTRLTVT.